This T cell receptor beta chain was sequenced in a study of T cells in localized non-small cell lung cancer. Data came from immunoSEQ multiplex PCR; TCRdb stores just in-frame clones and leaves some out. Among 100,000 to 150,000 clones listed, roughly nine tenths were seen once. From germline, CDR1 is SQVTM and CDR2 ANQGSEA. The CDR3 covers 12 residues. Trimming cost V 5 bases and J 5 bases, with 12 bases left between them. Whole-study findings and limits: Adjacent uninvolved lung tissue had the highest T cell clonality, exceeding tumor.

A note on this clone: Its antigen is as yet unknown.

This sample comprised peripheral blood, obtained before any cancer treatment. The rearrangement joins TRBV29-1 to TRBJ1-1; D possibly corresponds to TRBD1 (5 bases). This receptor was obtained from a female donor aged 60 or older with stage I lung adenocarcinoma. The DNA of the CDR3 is TGCAGCGTTACCGGGGGGACGACTGAAGCTTTCTTT. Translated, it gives CSVTGGTTEAFF.